Below, one T cell receptor (beta chain) is given with its context. Its target is not known. Germline lookup yields CDR1 MDHEN and CDR2 SYDVKM. The length of the CDR3 is 17 residues. Germline trimming cut 4 bases from V and 2 bases from J; bases unmatched to any gene: 11. Researchers amplified the TCR beta CDR3 regions from RNA transcripts. First-round RT-PCR targeting the TCR CDR3 was performed with the HTBI primer set. TCRdb passed the multiplex PCR reads through MiXCR, listing each CDR3 protein once. The sample has around 580,000 distinct CDR3 sequences; roughly 17% are singletons. The entry originates in a study of T cells in Graves' hyperthyroidism and ophthalmopathy. Study-wide results and limits: Blood also carried most thyroid clonotypes expanded above 0.001.

Patients were excluded because of uncontrolled infection, other autoimmune disease, pregnancy or lactation. What was sequenced was blood. The chain links TRBV28 to TRBJ2-3; TRBD1 matches at 8 bases. This TCR came from a woman younger than 30 with Graves' hyperthyroidism. In DNA form, the CDR3 reads TGTGCCAGCAGTTCGGACAATTACAGGGGGGTCACAGATACGCAGTATTTT. Amino acid sequence: CASSSDNYRGVTDTQYF.